This T cell receptor beta chain stems from a study of cytomegalovirus exposure and HLA in healthy donors. Overall study context: Both the 120 validation repertoires and the approximately 700 first-cohort repertoires used the same platform, as reported by a later analysis. Study-wide points: It was reportedly the case that the classifier diagnosed cytomegalovirus status with high specificity and sensitivity. Researchers counted around 170 TCR beta chains as cytomegalovirus-associated.

This table comes from immunoSEQ multiplex PCR, and its TCRdb copy is limited to in-frame clones, with some not included. The sample carries approximately 160,000 clones, about nine tenths recorded once. Donors came from a validation cohort of fewer than 150 subjects, distinct from the first 666-subject cohort. Concerning this clone itself: Its target is not known.

The source of this sequence is a man between 18 and 29 years old in good health and CMV-seropositive. Material for sequencing was PBMCs.

In nucleotides, the CDR3 is TGTGCCAGCAGCGCCACTGGACAGGACCGCACAGATACGCAGTATTTT. Translation gives CASSATGQDRTDTQYF. The chain joins TRBV9 to TRBJ2-3, with 7 bases fitting TRBD1. V was clipped by 3 bases and J by 1 base; unmatched bases: 8. Germline CDR1 reads SGDLS; CDR2 reads YYNGEE. The CDR3 is made up of 16 amino acids.